This T cell receptor (beta chain) was obtained from a study of blood T cells in healthy people across ages. The CDR3 sequence is 19 residues long. The germline gives CDR1 KGHDR, CDR2 SFDVKD. Trimming shortened V by 0 bases and J by 0 bases, and 20 bases separated the two germline ends. This clonotype was counted a few times. Primed by a sample-barcoded 5' primer and a J-beta primer mix, a second PCR proceeded for 7 to 11 cycles. One entry per CDR3 protein results from TCRdb running MiXCR on the 5' RACE reads. The table lists 1.6 million or so distinct CDR3 sequences, almost 35% of them singletons. The source material was blood. This clonotype originated in a young woman in good health. V is TRBV24-1 and J is TRBJ2-7; D uncertain. In nucleotides, the CDR3 is TGTGCCACCAGTGATTTGCACCTCGTTGGCGATTGGGGCTCCTACGAGCAGTACTTC. As protein: CATSDLHLVGDWGSYEQYF.